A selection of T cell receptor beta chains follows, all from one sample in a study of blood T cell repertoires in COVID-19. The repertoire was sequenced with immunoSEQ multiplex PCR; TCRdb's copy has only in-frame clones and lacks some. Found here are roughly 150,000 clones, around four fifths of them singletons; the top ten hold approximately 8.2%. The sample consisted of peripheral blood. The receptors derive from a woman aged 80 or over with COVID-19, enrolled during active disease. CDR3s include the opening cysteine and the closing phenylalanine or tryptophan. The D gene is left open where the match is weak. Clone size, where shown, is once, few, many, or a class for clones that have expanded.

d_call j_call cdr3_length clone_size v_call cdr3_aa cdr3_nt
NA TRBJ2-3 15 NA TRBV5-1 CASSPVLSYPDTQYF TGCGCCAGCAGTCCGGTCCTCTCATACCCGGATACGCAGTATTTT
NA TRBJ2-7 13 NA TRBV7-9 CASSSGQNYEQYF TGTGCCAGCAGCTCGGGACAAAATTACGAGCAGTACTTC
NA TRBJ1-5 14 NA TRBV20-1 CSASGRRGNQPQHF TGCAGTGCTAGTGGCAGGCGGGGCAATCAGCCCCAGCATTTT
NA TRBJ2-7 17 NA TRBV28 CASSFPEAGGELVEQYF TGTGCCAGCAGTTTTCCGGAGGCGGGCGGTGAATTGGTAGAGCAGTACTTC
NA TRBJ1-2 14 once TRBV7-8 CASSLGAAGDGYTF TGTGCCAGCAGCTTAGGTGCGGCAGGGGACGGCTACACCTTC
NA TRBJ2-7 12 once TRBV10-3 CAISALSYEQYF TGTGCCATCAGTGCCTTATCCTACGAGCAGTACTTC
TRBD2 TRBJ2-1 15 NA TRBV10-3 CAISEKLAGVGEQFF TGTGCCATCAGTGAAAAACTAGCGGGGGTTGGTGAGCAGTTCTTC
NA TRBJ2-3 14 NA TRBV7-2 CASSSDAGRRTQYF TGTGCCAGCAGCTCAGACGCGGGGAGGAGGACGCAGTATTTT
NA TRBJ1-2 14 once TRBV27 CASSSPGKYGGYTF TGTGCCAGCAGTTCGCCAGGGAAATATGGCGGCTACACCTTC
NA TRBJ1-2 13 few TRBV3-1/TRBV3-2 CASSQWDSEGYTF TGTGCCAGCAGCCAATGGGACTCAGAGGGCTACACCTTC
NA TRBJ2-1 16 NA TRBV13 CASSLLLDSSYNEQFF TGTGCCAGCAGCTTGCTTCTCGACAGTTCCTACAATGAGCAGTTCTTC
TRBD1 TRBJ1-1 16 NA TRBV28 CASSYSGGRVNTEAFF TGTGCCAGCAGTTATTCAGGGGGACGGGTGAACACTGAAGCTTTCTTT
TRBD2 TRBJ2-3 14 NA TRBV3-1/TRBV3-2 CASSQGLAADTQYF TGTGCCAGCAGCCAAGGACTAGCGGCAGATACGCAGTATTTT
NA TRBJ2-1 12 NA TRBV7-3 CASSLNSGEQFF TGTGCCAGCAGCTTAAATAGCGGAGAGCAGTTCTTC
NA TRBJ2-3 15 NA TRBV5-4 CASSSDGAGTDTQYF TGTGCCAGCAGCTCCGACGGAGCTGGCACAGATACGCAGTATTTT
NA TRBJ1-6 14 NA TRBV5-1 CASSLGTENSPLHF TGCGCCAGCAGCTTGGGGACAGAGAATTCACCCCTCCACTTT
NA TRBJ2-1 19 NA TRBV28 CASSNMVGYGIGSYNEQFF TGTGCCAGCAGTAACATGGTAGGTTACGGGATAGGGTCCTACAATGAGCAGTTCTTC
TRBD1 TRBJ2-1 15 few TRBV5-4 CASSFSTGGRNEQFF TGTGCCAGCAGCTTCAGTACAGGGGGGAGAAATGAGCAGTTCTTC
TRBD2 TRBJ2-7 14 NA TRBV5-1 CASTSSGSGYEQYF TGCGCCAGCACCTCTAGCGGGAGTGGATACGAGCAGTACTTC
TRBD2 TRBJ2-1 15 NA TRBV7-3 CASSPRLAAYNEQFF TGTGCCAGCAGCCCGCGGCTAGCGGCCTACAATGAGCAGTTCTTC
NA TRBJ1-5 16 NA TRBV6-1 CASSEGQGIRNQPQHF TGTGCCAGCAGTGAGGGCCAGGGGATCCGCAATCAGCCCCAGCATTTT
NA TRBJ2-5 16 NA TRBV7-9 CASSPESSRTGETQYF TGTGCCAGCAGCCCGGAGTCGTCCAGGACGGGGGAGACCCAGTACTTC
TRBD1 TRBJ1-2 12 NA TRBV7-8 CASSFSGGGYTF TGTGCCAGCAGCTTTTCAGGGGGCGGCTACACCTTC
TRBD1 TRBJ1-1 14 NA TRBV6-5 CASRLGQGVTEAFF TGTGCCAGCAGGCTCGGACAGGGAGTCACTGAAGCTTTCTTT
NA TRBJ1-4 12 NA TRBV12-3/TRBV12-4 CASSNRVAKLFF TGTGCCAGCAGTAACAGGGTGGCAAAACTGTTTTTT
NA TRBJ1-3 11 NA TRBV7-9 CAFQGGNTIYF TGTGCCTTCCAGGGGGGAAACACCATATATTTT
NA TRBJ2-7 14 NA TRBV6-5 CASSYEGRSYEQYF TGTGCCAGCAGTTACGAAGGGAGGAGCTACGAGCAGTACTTC
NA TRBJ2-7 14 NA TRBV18 CASSLTQSSYEQYF TGTGCCAGCTCACTCACACAGAGCTCCTACGAGCAGTACTTC
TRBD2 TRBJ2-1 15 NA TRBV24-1 CATSFASGRVGEQFF TGTGCCACCAGTTTCGCTAGCGGGAGGGTGGGTGAGCAGTTCTTC
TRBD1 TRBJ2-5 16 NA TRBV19 CASSTSARGLGETQYF TGTGCCAGTAGTACCTCCGCCAGGGGGCTGGGTGAGACCCAGTACTTC
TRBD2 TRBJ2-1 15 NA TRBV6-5 CASISQAGGRDEQFF TGTGCCAGCATTAGCCAGGCGGGGGGGCGCGATGAGCAGTTCTTC
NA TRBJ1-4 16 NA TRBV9 CASSVDGRGWREKLFF TGTGCCAGCAGCGTAGATGGAAGGGGCTGGCGAGAAAAACTGTTTTTT
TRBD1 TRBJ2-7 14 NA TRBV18 CASSLGQGELEQYF TGTGCCAGCTCCTTGGGACAGGGGGAACTCGAGCAGTACTTC
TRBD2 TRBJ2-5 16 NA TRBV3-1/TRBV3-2 CASSDRLAGTQETQYF TGTGCCAGCAGCGACCGACTAGCGGGGACCCAAGAGACCCAGTACTTC
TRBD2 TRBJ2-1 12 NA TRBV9 CASNRGGNEQFF TGTGCCAGCAATCGGGGGGGCAATGAGCAGTTCTTC
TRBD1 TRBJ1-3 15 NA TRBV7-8 CASSVQTGPGNTIYF TGTGCCAGCAGCGTCCAGACAGGGCCTGGAAACACCATATATTTT
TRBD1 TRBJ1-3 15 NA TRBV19 CASRVGQSSGNTIYF TGTGCCAGCCGAGTGGGACAGAGCTCTGGAAACACCATATATTTT
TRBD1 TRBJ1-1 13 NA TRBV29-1 CSVAGTGDTEAFF TGCAGCGTGGCTGGGACAGGGGACACTGAAGCTTTCTTT
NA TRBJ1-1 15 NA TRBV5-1 CASRGQGSPNTEAFF TGCGCCAGCAGGGGGCAGGGGTCACCGAACACTGAAGCTTTCTTT
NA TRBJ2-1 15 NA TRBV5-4 CASSSQVLPYNEQFF TGTGCCAGCAGCTCCCAGGTCCTGCCCTACAATGAGCAGTTCTTC
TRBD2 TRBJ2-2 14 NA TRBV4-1 CASSQGSGGVELFF TGCGCCAGCAGCCAAGGGAGCGGGGGGGTGGAGCTGTTTTTT
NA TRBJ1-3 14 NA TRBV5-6 CASSRGGAGNTIYF TGTGCCAGCAGCAGAGGGGGGGCTGGAAACACCATATATTTT
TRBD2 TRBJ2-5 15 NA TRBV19 CASSRVGEGQETQYF TGTGCCAGTAGTAGGGTGGGGGAGGGCCAAGAGACCCAGTACTTC
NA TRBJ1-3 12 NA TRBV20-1 CSASYSGNTIYF TGCAGTGCTAGTTACTCTGGAAACACCATATATTTT
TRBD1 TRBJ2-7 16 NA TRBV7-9 CASSFKPGQGSREQYF TGTGCCAGCAGCTTCAAACCGGGACAGGGGTCTCGCGAGCAGTACTTC
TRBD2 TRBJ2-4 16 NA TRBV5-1 CASSSGLAVGLNIQYF TGCGCCAGCAGCTCTGGACTAGCGGTAGGATTAAACATTCAGTACTTC
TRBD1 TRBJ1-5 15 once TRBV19 CASNAQGASNQPQHF TGTGCCAGTAACGCACAGGGGGCGAGCAATCAGCCCCAGCATTTT
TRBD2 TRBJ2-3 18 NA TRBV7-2 CASSLGGGLGVHTDTQYF TGTGCCAGCAGCTTAGGTGGGGGACTAGGGGTGCACACAGATACGCAGTATTTT
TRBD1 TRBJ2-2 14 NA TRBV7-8 CASRPGQATGELFF TGTGCCAGCAGACCAGGACAGGCCACCGGGGAGCTGTTTTTT
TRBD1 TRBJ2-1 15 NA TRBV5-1 CASSLALDRVGSQFF TGCGCCAGCAGCTTGGCCCTGGACAGGGTGGGGTCGCAGTTCTTC